Each of the 15 T cell receptor beta chains below was sequenced from the same sample in a study. Cells sorted as Tregs were CD4+, CD25+ and CD127-/low. Adaptor-ligated barcode primers were used to amplify TRBV12-4/TRBJ1-2 clonotypes. TCRdb fed the multiplex PCR reads into MiXCR, producing one record per CDR3 protein. In the table there are 2,000 to 2,500 distinct CDR3 sequences, 2% to 2.5% of which are singletons. Sequencing was performed on tumor-infiltrating Tregs sorted from the breast tumor. These receptors were taken from a female donor with breast cancer.

This clonotype qualifies as medium-sized. J is TRBJ1-2 and V is TRBV12-3 or TRBV12-4; D is ambiguous. V lost 7 bases to trimming and J lost 0 bases, with 6 bases between them. CDR3 length: 12 residues. CDR3 amino acids: CASKRANYGYTF. DNA for the CDR3: TGTGCCAGCAAACGAGCTAACTATGGCTACACCTTC.

This clonotype is medium-sized by share. This chain joins TRBV12-3 or TRBV12-4 and TRBJ1-2, with D possibly matching TRBD1 (5 bases). This CDR3 has 12 residues. Deletions cut 5 bases from V and 5 bases from J, with 9 bases between. Here the CDR3 reads CASSPGNYGYTF. CDR3 coding DNA: TGTGCCAGCAGTCCAGGGAATTATGGCTACACCTTC.

Within the sample, this clonotype is medium-sized. V gene TRBV12-3 or TRBV12-4 combines with J gene TRBJ1-2; D is uncertain. V was shortened by 4 bases and J by 8 bases, with 8 bases between the two germline ends. This CDR3 region has 11 residues. CDR3 nucleotides: TGTGCCAGCAGTTCCATTTCGGGCTACACCTTC. This codes for CASSSISGYTF.

By sample share, this clonotype is medium-sized (0.01 to 0.1%). The chain is built from TRBV12-3 or TRBV12-4 and TRBJ1-2, with D unclear. The V end was cut by 1 base, the J end by 7 bases, with 16 bases between. The CDR3 contains 15 residues. The CDR3 region is CASSLDGGQGSGYTF. The CDR3 coding sequence is TGTGCCAGCAGTTTAGATGGCGGGCAAGGGTCTGGCTACACCTTC.

By share, this clonotype ranks as medium-sized. This chain joins TRBV12-3 or TRBV12-4 and TRBJ1-2; maybe TRBD1 (5 bases). Between the trimmed V and J ends, which lost 3 bases and 10 bases, there was a span of 18 bases. The CDR3 covers 14 residues. The CDR3 sequence is CASSLFTTQGDYTF. For the CDR3, the DNA is TGTGCCAGCAGTTTGTTCACAACTCAGGGAGACTACACCTTC.

This clonotype is categorized as medium-sized. CDR3 amino acids: CASSLSGGVGYTF. The CDR3 coding sequence is TGTGCCAGCAGTTTGTCAGGAGGCGTGGGCTACACCTTC. The rearrangement uses TRBV12-3 or TRBV12-4 and TRBJ1-2; no clear D. V was clipped by 3 bases and J by 8 bases, with 13 bases between them. The length of the CDR3 is 13 residues.

The rearrangement uses TRBV12-3 or TRBV12-4 and TRBJ1-2; the match to TRBD1 covers 9 bases. The CDR3 is made up of 14 amino acids. Trimming cost V 4 bases and J 7 bases; bases outside gene matches: 7. CDR3 in DNA: TGTGCCAGCAGTTGTGAGGACAGGGGTTCTGGCTACACCTTC. It codes for CASSCEDRGSGYTF.

This clonotype counts as medium-sized. The V and J genes are TRBV12-3 or TRBV12-4 and TRBJ1-2; no reliable D call. Deletions cut 1 base from V and 8 bases from J, with 5 bases between. The CDR3 runs 11 residues. The CDR3, as DNA: TGTGCCAGCAGTTTAGTCCAAGGCTACACCTTC. Translation: CASSLVQGYTF.

By sample share, this clonotype is medium-sized. The chain is built from TRBV12-3 or TRBV12-4 and TRBJ1-2, with a possible D match to TRBD1 (6 bases). The CDR3 extends over 13 amino acids. V was clipped by 3 bases and J by 6 bases, with 11 bases between them. CDR3 coding DNA: TGTGCCAGCAGTTTCCAGGGGCAGGATGGCTACACCTTC. Translating it yields CASSFQGQDGYTF.

This clonotype is medium-sized by share. This chain uses TRBV12-3 or TRBV12-4 with TRBJ1-2; 9 bases align to TRBD1. Trimming cost V 5 bases and J 8 bases; bases outside gene matches: 15. This CDR3 comprises 16 residues. CDR3 in amino acids: CASSTYRTGDMDGYTF. DNA of the CDR3: TGTGCCAGCAGTACTTACAGGACAGGGGACATGGACGGCTACACCTTC.

In its sample, this clonotype is medium-sized. The chain carries TRBV12-3 or TRBV12-4 and TRBJ1-2, with TRBD1 matching over 9 bases. The CDR3 is 15 amino acids. Trimming removed 6 bases from V and 2 bases from J; junction bases left unmatched: 7. The DNA of the CDR3 is TGTGCCAGCAGCCCTCGGACAGGGGAGAACTATGGCTACACCTTC. Its translation: CASSPRTGENYGYTF.

In its sample, this clonotype ranks as medium-sized. The V call is TRBV12-3 or TRBV12-4, the J call TRBJ1-2; TRBD1 matches 8 bases. V was clipped by 3 bases and J by 7 bases; unmatched bases: 4. This CDR3 is built from 13 residues. The CDR3 here is CASSLTGVIGYTF. CDR3 coding DNA: TGTGCCAGCAGTTTGACAGGGGTTATTGGCTACACCTTC.

This clonotype is medium-sized (0.01 to 0.1%) within its sample. J is TRBJ1-2 and V is TRBV12-3 or TRBV12-4; 8 positions match TRBD1. The CDR3 has 15 residues. With 3 bases clipped from V and 7 bases from J, the junction kept 10 bases outside the gene matches. The CDR3 spells CASSFPPTGVGGYTF. Written as DNA, the CDR3 is TGTGCCAGCAGTTTCCCTCCGACAGGGGTTGGTGGCTACACCTTC.

Within the sample, this clonotype is medium-sized. The chain has TRBV12-3 or TRBV12-4 and TRBJ1-2, with D perhaps TRBD1 (6 bases). The ends were cut back, 6 bases at V and 0 bases at J, with 20 bases in the middle. This CDR3 is built from 17 residues. CDR3 loop: CASSPIPAGETNYGYTF. The CDR3 region has the DNA TGTGCCAGCAGCCCTATACCGGCAGGGGAAACTAACTATGGCTACACCTTC.

The V gene is TRBV12-3 or TRBV12-4, the J gene TRBJ1-2; D possibly corresponds to TRBD1 (5 bases). The CDR3 extends over 13 amino acids. Trimming pared 5 bases from V and 2 bases from J, leaving 9 bases between. Here the CDR3 DNA reads TGTGCCAGCAGTCGGACATCGAACTATGGCTACACCTTC. Protein: CASSRTSNYGYTF.